These 30 T cell receptor beta chains came from one sample sequenced in a study of shared clonotypes between healthy human individuals. The table came from immunoSEQ multiplex PCR; TCRdb's copy has only in-frame clones and leaves some out. The sample holds under 2.5 million clones, 85% to 95% seen once. The sample was naive CD4+ T cells from PBMCs. Subset denoted: CD45RA+ positively selected. These receptors all stem from a man aged 18-30 years in good health. Some clones in this sample may be carry-over from other donors' samples.

Comments on this clone: The same CDR3 can be traced to other DNA sequences in this sample. The chain is built from TRBV2 and TRBJ1-4; D is uncertain. Looked up from germline, CDR1 is SNHLY and CDR2 is FYNNEI. CDR3 length equals 13 residues. Between the trimmed V and J ends, which lost 4 bases and 4 bases, there was a span of 7 bases. The CDR3: CASSGQSNEKLFF. CDR3 DNA: TGTGCCAGCAGTGGACAAAGTAATGAAAAACTGTTTTTT.

This clone showed up just once. The rearrangement links TRBV4-3 to TRBJ2-2, with D possibly TRBD2 on 5 matching bases. Germline V gene lookup returns CDR1 LGHNA and CDR2 YSLEER. Trimming stripped 0 bases from V and 7 bases from J, with 6 bases between. The CDR3 is 13 residues long. CDR3 protein: CASSQEDFGELFF. The CDR3 bases are TGCGCCAGCAGCCAAGAGGACTTCGGGGAGCTGTTTTTT.

In this sample, this clone turned up once. V gene TRBV7-9 combines with J gene TRBJ1-1, with D possibly matching TRBD1 (5 bases). Deletions cut 5 bases from V and 1 base from J, with 14 bases between. There are 15 residues in the CDR3. CDR1 is SEHNR, CDR2 FQNEAQ, per germline (reference sequence). The CDR3 sequence is CASSPGGAGNTEAFF. CDR3 DNA sequence: TGTGCCAGCAGCCCCGGGGGAGCGGGGAACACTGAAGCTTTCTTT.

This rearrangement joins TRBV19 to TRBJ1-5; D unresolved. Germline values: CDR1 LNHDA, CDR2 SQIVND (reference sequence). The CDR3 sequence is 15 residues long. Deletions cut 7 bases from V and 6 bases from J, with 19 bases between. Here the CDR3 reads CASTQLGSPAQPQHF. In nucleotides, the CDR3 is TGTGCCAGTACCCAGCTGGGGTCCCCGGCTCAGCCCCAGCATTTT.

This clone turned up a few times. The sample contains more than one DNA sequence encoding this CDR3. The rearrangement uses TRBV6-5 and TRBJ1-1, with D maybe TRBD1 (5 bases). V lost 5 bases and J lost 4, with 8 bases in between. CDR1 is MNHEY and CDR2 is SVGAGI in the germline V gene. The CDR3 contains 12 residues. The CDR3 DNA sequence: TGTGCCAGCAGTAGCCAGGGCACTGAAGCTTTCTTT. Residues: CASSSQGTEAFF.

The V and J genes are TRBV21-1 and TRBJ2-4; the listed D gene, TRBD2, was not tested against the DNA. TRBV21-1 is recorded as a pseudogene. CDR3 length: 18 residues. CDR3 amino acids: CASSNIPTTGPRENIQYF. CDR3 bases: TGTGCCAGCAGCAATATCCCCACCACCGGGCCGAGGGAAAACATTCAGTACTTC.

The chain uses TRBV27 and TRBJ1-6; D not resolved. Germline CDR1 and CDR2: MNHEY and SMNVEV (reference sequence). The CDR3 is 12 residues long. Trimming removed 8 bases from V and 6 bases from J, with 8 bases in between. DNA of the CDR3: TGTGCCAGCGGACGGTTTAATTCACCCCTCCACTTT. Residues: CASGRFNSPLHF.

V gene TRBV7-7 combines with J gene TRBJ2-7; 10 bases map to TRBD1. V trimming: 2 bases; J trimming: 7 bases; junction bases outside the gene matches: 5. This CDR3 contains 14 residues. The germline CDR1 and CDR2 sequences are SSHAT and FNYEAQ (reference sequence). CDR3 loop: CASSLPGQGREQYF. The DNA of the CDR3 is TGTGCCAGCAGCTTACCGGGACAGGGGAGAGAGCAGTACTTC.

The chain combines TRBV19 with TRBJ2-3, with 8 bases lining up with TRBD1. The junction had 8 bases not matched to a gene; V was cut back by 3 bases and J by 6 bases. This CDR3 region has 15 residues. The germline V gene encodes CDR1 LNHDA and CDR2 SQIVND (reference sequence). CDR3 loop: CASSIRGTGSDTQYF. In nucleotides, the CDR3 is TGTGCCAGTAGTATCCGCGGGACAGGATCCGATACGCAGTATTTT.

V usage is TRBV29-1 and J usage is TRBJ2-5, with D tentatively TRBD1 or TRBD2 (7 bases each). Germline V gene sequence: CDR1 SQVTM, CDR2 ANQGSEA. V lost 6 bases and J 9 bases, leaving 17 bases between the germline ends. The CDR3 contains 12 residues. The CDR3 nucleotides read TGCAGCGTGGGGGGGCCCAGGGGGGCCCAGTACTTC. Its translation is CSVGGPRGAQYF. The full variable domain, rest sourced from reference TRBV29-1 and TRBJ2-5, is SAVISQKPSRDICQRGTSLTIQCQVDSQVTMMFWYRQQPGQSLTLIATANQGSEATYESGFVIDKFPISRPNLTFSTLTVSNMSPEDSSIYLCSVGGPRGAQYFGPGTRLLVL.

In the case of this clone: Mismatch with germline at one junction end may stem from a read error. In the same sample, other DNA sequences code for this CDR3. The chain uses TRBV7-3 and TRBJ2-5, with D tentatively TRBD1 or TRBD2 (5 bases each). This CDR3 has 14 residues. The V gene's germline CDR1 is SGHTA and CDR2 FQGTGA. The CDR3 DNA reads TGTGCCAGCAGCCTAACGGGGCGCCAAGAGACCCAGTACTTC. Its translation is CASSLTGRQETQYF.

The rearrangement links TRBV28 to TRBJ2-5, with D perhaps given as TRBD1 or TRBD2 (6 bases each). Germline V gene sequence: CDR1 MDHEN, CDR2 SYDVKM. CDR3 size: 13 residues. V shed 7 bases and J shed 5 bases, with 14 bases lying between them. In DNA form, the CDR3 reads TGTGCCAGCATTTCGGGGGCTGGGGAGACCCAGTACTTC. Its translation is CASISGAGETQYF.

This chain connects TRBV18 to TRBJ2-1; 7 bases match TRBD2. Germline lookup yields CDR1 KGHSH and CDR2 LQKENI. The length of the CDR3 is 18 residues. Trimming at V came to 0 bases and at J to 4 bases, leaving 12 bases not matched to a gene. The DNA of the CDR3 is TGTGCCAGCTCACCACCGGGGAGGTTTAGTAGCGGGTACAATGAGCAGTTCTTC. This gives the protein CASSPPGRFSSGYNEQFF.

This rearrangement joins TRBV6-4 to TRBJ2-3; 11 bases agree with TRBD2. The CDR3 extends over 15 amino acids. Germline-derived CDR1 and CDR2 are MRHNA and SNTAGT. V lost 6 bases to trimming and J lost 2 bases; unmatched junction nucleotides: 4. Written as DNA, the CDR3 is TGTGCCAGCAGACCGGGACTAGCGGCCACAGATACGCAGTATTTT. This sequence encodes CASRPGLAATDTQYF.

CDR3 nucleotides: TGTGCCAGCAGTCAGTGGGGGACTGAAGCTTTCTTT. Amino acid sequence: CASSQWGTEAFF. V is TRBV6-5 and J is TRBJ1-1, with D maybe TRBD1 (5 bases). V lost 5 bases and J 5 bases, leaving 9 bases between the germline ends. CDR1 and CDR2 (germline): MNHEY, SVGAGI. The CDR3 is 12 residues long.

This chain joins TRBV2 and TRBJ1-5, with D possibly being TRBD1 (5 bases). V lost 4 bases and J lost 3, with 10 bases in between. Per germline, CDR1 SNHLY and CDR2 FYNNEI. The CDR3 is 14 amino acids. CDR3 sequence: CASSGGRNNQPQHF. The CDR3 DNA sequence: TGTGCCAGCAGTGGGGGACGCAACAATCAGCCCCAGCATTTT. The full variable domain, in which reference TRBV2 and TRBJ1-5 provide the parts outside the CDR3, is EPEVTQTPSHQVTQMGQEVILRCVPISNHLYFYWYRQILGQKVEFLVSFYNNEISEKSEIFDDQFSVERPDGSNFTLKIRSTKLEDSAMYFCASSGGRNNQPQHFGDGTRLSIL.

Only one count was recorded for this clone. The V gene is TRBV5-1, the J gene TRBJ2-3; 7 bases map to TRBD2. J gave up 6 bases and V 4 bases, and 11 bases lay outside the gene matches. The germline CDR1 and CDR2 sequences are SGHRS and YFSETQ. This CDR3 spans 15 amino acids. The CDR3 reads CASSQEAGLGDTQYF. CDR3 nucleotide sequence: TGCGCCAGCAGCCAAGAAGCGGGGTTGGGCGATACGCAGTATTTT.

V gene TRBV30 combines with J gene TRBJ1-2; D possibly corresponds to TRBD1 (5 bases). Deletions cut 0 bases from V and 3 bases from J, with 20 bases between. The CDR3 has 17 amino acids. CDR1 is GTSNPN and CDR2 is SVGIG in the germline V gene (reference sequence). The chain's CDR3 is CAWSVGWRFQGHYGYTF. The CDR3 coding sequence is TGTGCCTGGAGTGTAGGATGGAGATTTCAGGGTCACTATGGCTACACCTTC. Together with reference TRBV30 and TRBJ1-2, the CDR3 gives the full variable domain: SQTIHQWPATLVQPVGSPLSLECTVEGTSNPNLYWYRQAAGRGLQLLFYSVGIGQISSEVPQNLSASRPQDRQFILSSKKLLLSDSGFYLCAWSVGWRFQGHYGYTFGSGTRLTVV.

Regarding this clone: The same CDR3 can be traced to other DNA sequences in this sample. This rearrangement joins TRBV11-2 to TRBJ2-7, with TRBD1 matching over 8 bases. The germline gives CDR1 SGHAT, CDR2 FQNNGV. The CDR3 runs to 14 residues. Unmatched junction bases numbered 5, after V lost 5 bases and J lost 2 bases. The DNA of the CDR3 is TGTGCCAGCAGCCCTCGGACAGGGACCTACGAGCAGTACTTC. Translating gives CASSPRTGTYEQYF.

The chain links TRBV4-1 to TRBJ1-1; the match to TRBD1 covers 8 bases. The CDR3 has 16 amino acids. V shed 2 bases and J 5 bases; nucleotides not matched to a gene: 10. Germline CDR1 reads MGHRA; CDR2 reads YSYEKL. CDR3 protein: CASSQSITGGRTEAFF. For the CDR3, the DNA is TGCGCCAGCAGCCAATCCATCACAGGGGGTAGGACTGAAGCTTTCTTT.

This clone was detected once. The chain employs TRBV7-9 and TRBJ2-3; tentatively, D is TRBD2 (6 bases). This CDR3 region has 15 residues. V gave up 1 base and J gave up 6 bases, with 14 bases separating them. Germline V gives CDR1 SEHNR, CDR2 FQNEAQ (reference sequence). CDR3 protein: CASSLVGGNMDTQYF. CDR3 in DNA: TGTGCCAGCAGCTTAGTCGGCGGGAACATGGATACGCAGTATTTT.

This chain uses TRBV13 with TRBJ1-2, with a tentative D call TRBD1 (6 bases). Looked up from germline, CDR1 is PRHDT and CDR2 is FYEKMQ (reference sequence). V lost 5 bases and J 1 base, leaving 11 bases between the germline ends. This CDR3 is built from 14 residues. CDR3 bases: TGTGCCAGCAGCGGAGACAGGTTTAACTATGGCTACACCTTC. It encodes CASSGDRFNYGYTF.

V usage is TRBV5-1 and J usage is TRBJ2-5; 10 bases are a match to TRBD1. V was clipped by 6 bases and J by 5 bases; unmatched bases: 13. This CDR3 contains 16 residues. Looked up from germline, CDR1 is SGHRS and CDR2 is YFSETQ. The DNA for the CDR3 is TGCGCCAGCACTCGGGGGACAGGGGCCCCCTCGGAGACCCAGTACTTC. Translation gives CASTRGTGAPSETQYF.

Only one count was recorded for this clone. This sequence joins TRBV27 and TRBJ2-3; unclear D gene. Trimming stripped 5 bases from V and 5 bases from J, with 5 bases between. This CDR3 spans 11 amino acids. Germline V gene sequence: CDR1 MNHEY, CDR2 SMNVEV (reference sequence). CDR3 in amino acids: CASSMRDTQYF. In DNA, the CDR3 is TGTGCCAGCAGTATGAGAGATACGCAGTATTTT.

For the CDR3, the DNA is TGTGCCAGCTCACCACCGACAGGATCGGATCAGCCCCAGCATTTT. Translating it yields CASSPPTGSDQPQHF. The chain joins TRBV18 to TRBJ1-5; tentatively, D is TRBD1 (6 bases). In germline, CDR1 is KGHSH, CDR2 LQKENI. The CDR3 sequence is 15 residues long. V was cut by 0 bases and J by 5 bases, with 11 bases left in between.

J is TRBJ2-7 and V is TRBV29-1; no clear D gene. The CDR3 runs 15 residues. In germline, CDR1 is SQVTM, CDR2 ANQGSEA. V was shortened by 7 bases and J by 6 bases, with 25 bases between the two germline ends. This CDR3 is CSALKTGALYGEQYF. The CDR3 DNA sequence: TGCAGCGCCCTTAAGACTGGAGCACTCTACGGCGAGCAGTACTTC.

The rearrangement links TRBV29-1 to TRBJ2-3; D uncertain. Germline-derived CDR1 and CDR2 are SQVTM and ANQGSEA. This CDR3 is built from 15 residues. The V gene lost 2 bases and the J gene lost 1 base, with 13 bases spanning the gap. DNA for the CDR3: TGCAGCGTTGAATATGTGGGGTGGGGCACAGATACGCAGTATTTT. It yields the protein CSVEYVGWGTDTQYF.

A remark on this clone: The sample contains more than one DNA sequence encoding this CDR3. The gene calls are TRBV5-1 and TRBJ2-5, with D maybe TRBD2 (6 bases). The V gene's germline CDR1 is SGHRS and CDR2 YFSETQ. V dropped 0 bases and J dropped 3 bases, with 9 bases sitting between them. This CDR3 spans 14 amino acids. Here the CDR3 DNA reads TGCGCCAGCAGCTTGGTCGCGGGAAAAGAGACCCAGTACTTC. This gives the protein CASSLVAGKETQYF.

The chain links TRBV7-9 to TRBJ2-3; D not resolved. The germline V gene has CDR1 SEHNR and CDR2 FQNEAQ (reference sequence). There are 11 residues in the CDR3. Deletions cut 11 bases from V and 2 bases from J, with 8 bases between. The CDR3 sequence is CAGRITDTQYF. The CDR3 bases are TGTGCCGGAAGAATCACAGATACGCAGTATTTT. The variable domain in full, with the rest retrieved from reference TRBV7-9 and TRBJ2-3, is DTGVSQNPRHKITKRGQNVTFRCDPISEHNRLYWYRQTLGQGPEFLTYFQNEAQLEKSRLLSDRFSAERPKGSFSTLEIQRTEQGDSAMYLCAGRITDTQYFGPGTRLTVL.

The V call is TRBV20-1, the J call TRBJ1-1, with D possibly matching TRBD1 (5 bases). This CDR3 comprises 11 residues. CDR1 DFQATT and CDR2 SNEGSKA come from the germline V gene (reference sequence). The V and J ends lost 7 bases and 1 base respectively, with 7 bases between them. The CDR3 bases are TGCAGTGGCAGGGCGAACACTGAAGCTTTCTTT. Translation gives CSGRANTEAFF.